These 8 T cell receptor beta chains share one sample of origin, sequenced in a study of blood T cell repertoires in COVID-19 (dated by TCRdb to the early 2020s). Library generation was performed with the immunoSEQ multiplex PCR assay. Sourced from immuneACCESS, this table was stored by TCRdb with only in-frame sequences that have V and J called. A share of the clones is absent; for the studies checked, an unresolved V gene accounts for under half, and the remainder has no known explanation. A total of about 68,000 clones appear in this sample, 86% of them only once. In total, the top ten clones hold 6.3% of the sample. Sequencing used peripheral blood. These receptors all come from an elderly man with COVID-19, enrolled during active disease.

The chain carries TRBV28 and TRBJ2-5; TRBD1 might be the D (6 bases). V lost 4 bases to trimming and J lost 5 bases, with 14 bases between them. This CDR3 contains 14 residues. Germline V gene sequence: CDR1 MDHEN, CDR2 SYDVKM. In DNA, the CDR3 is TGTGCCAGCAGTTCCACAGGGTCCGAGGAGACCCAGTACTTC. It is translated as CASSSTGSEETQYF.

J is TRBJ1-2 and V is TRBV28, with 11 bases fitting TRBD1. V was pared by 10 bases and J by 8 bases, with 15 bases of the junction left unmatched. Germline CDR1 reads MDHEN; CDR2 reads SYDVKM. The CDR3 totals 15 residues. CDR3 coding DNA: TGTGCCACCCGAACGGGAGGACAGGGGGCGGGAGGCTACACCTTC. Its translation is CATRTGGQGAGGYTF.

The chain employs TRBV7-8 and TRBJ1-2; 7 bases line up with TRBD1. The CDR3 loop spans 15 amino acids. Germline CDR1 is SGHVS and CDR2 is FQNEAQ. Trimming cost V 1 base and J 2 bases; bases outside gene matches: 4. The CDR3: CASSLGRGQNYGYTF. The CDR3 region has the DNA TGTGCCAGCAGCTTAGGACGGGGACAGAACTATGGCTACACCTTC.

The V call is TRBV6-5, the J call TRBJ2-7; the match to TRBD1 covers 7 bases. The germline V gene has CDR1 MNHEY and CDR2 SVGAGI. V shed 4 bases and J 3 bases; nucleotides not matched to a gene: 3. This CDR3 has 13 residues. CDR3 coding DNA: TGTGCCAGCAGTTGGGGACAGCTCTACGAGCAGTACTTC. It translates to CASSWGQLYEQYF.

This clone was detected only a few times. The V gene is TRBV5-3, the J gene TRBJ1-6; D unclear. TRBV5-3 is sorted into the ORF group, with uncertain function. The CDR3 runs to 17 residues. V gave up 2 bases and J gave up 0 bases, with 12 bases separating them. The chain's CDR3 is CARSFGGANSYNSPLHF. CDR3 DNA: TGTGCCAGAAGCTTCGGCGGAGCAAACTCCTATAATTCACCCCTCCACTTT.

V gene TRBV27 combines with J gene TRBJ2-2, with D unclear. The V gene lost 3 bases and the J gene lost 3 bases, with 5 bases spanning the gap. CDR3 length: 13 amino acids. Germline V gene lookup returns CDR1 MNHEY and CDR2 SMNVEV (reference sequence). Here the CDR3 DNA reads TGTGCCAGCAGTTTCCCTTACACCGGGGAGCTGTTTTTT. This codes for CASSFPYTGELFF.

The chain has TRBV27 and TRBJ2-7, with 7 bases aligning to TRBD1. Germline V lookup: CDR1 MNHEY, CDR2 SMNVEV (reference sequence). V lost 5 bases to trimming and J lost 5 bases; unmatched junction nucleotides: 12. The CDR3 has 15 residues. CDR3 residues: CASSIYRGRGDEQYF. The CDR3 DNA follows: TGTGCCAGCAGTATTTACAGGGGAAGGGGCGACGAGCAGTACTTC.

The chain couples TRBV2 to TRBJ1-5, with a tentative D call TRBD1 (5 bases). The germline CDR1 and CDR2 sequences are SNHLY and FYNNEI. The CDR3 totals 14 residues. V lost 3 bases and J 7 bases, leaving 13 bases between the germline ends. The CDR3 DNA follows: TGTGCCAGCAGTGATTGGGGGGGGAGGCAGCCCCAGCATTTT. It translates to CASSDWGGRQPQHF.